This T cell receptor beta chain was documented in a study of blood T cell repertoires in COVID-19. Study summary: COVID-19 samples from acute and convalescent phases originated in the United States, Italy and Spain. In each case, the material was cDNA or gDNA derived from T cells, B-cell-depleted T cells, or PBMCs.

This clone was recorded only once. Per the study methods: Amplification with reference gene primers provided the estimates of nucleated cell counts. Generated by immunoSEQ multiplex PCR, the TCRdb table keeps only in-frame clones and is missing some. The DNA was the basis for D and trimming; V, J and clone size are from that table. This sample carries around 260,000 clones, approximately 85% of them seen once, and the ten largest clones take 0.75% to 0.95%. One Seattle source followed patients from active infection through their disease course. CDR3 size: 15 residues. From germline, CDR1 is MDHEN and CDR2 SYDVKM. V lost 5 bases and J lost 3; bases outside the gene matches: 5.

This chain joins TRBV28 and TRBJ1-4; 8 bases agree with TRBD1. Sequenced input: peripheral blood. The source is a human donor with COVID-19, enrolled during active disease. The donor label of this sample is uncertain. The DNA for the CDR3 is TGTGCCAGCAGTCCAGGGGGCGCGGCTAATGAAAAACTGTTTTTT. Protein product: CASSPGGAANEKLFF.